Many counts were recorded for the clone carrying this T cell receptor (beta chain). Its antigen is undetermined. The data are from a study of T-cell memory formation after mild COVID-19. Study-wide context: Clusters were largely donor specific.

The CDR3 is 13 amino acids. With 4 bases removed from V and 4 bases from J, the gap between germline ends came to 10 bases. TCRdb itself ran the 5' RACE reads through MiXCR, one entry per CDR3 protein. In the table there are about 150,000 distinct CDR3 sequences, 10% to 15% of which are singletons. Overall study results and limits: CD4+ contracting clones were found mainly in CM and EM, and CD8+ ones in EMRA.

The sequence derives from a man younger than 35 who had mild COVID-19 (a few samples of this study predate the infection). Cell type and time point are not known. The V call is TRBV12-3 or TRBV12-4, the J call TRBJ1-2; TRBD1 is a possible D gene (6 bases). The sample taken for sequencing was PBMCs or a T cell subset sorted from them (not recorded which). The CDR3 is CASSSTGSYGYTF. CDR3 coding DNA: TGTGCCAGCAGTTCGACAGGTTCCTATGGCTACACCTTC.